The source of this TCR beta chain is a study of T-cell reconstitution after alpha-beta-depleted transplantation in children. Findings of the study overall: Expanded clones from the graft, numbering several hundred, reportedly supplied alpha-beta T cells about two months after transplant. Diversity of TCRbeta at day 60 was high in some patients, arising from surviving recipient T cells and thymic progenitors. Once a year had passed after transplant, T-cell counts and diversity came mostly from newly produced T cells.

V lost 5 bases to trimming and J lost 4 bases, with 11 bases between them. Germline values: CDR1 DFQATT, CDR2 SNEGSKA (reference sequence). The CDR3 has 12 amino acids. As it was prepared, the TCRbeta library received unique molecular identifiers. MiXCR, applied by TCRdb to the PCR reads, yields one record per CDR3 protein. The table lists approximately 500,000 distinct CDR3 sequences, roughly a tenth of them singletons. At least ten counts were recorded for this clonotype. Its antigen is not known. The clonotype was recovered from a child aged 2-9 years with inherited bone marrow failure, due to receive a stem cell transplant. This material consisted of PBMCs, taken before TCRalphabeta/CD19-depleted stem cell transplant. The chain links TRBV20-1 to TRBJ2-5, with D possibly TRBD1 on 5 matching bases. The CDR3 sequence is CSAPQAPETQYF. The CDR3 DNA reads as TGCAGTGCTCCACAGGCCCCAGAGACCCAGTACTTC.